This T cell receptor (beta chain) is from a study of T cell responses to AZD1222 COVID-19 vaccine (dated by TCRdb to the early 2020s). In the study overall: TCR sequencing covered 230 or so trial participants: about 210 given two doses of AZD1222 and about 26 given two doses of MenACWY control vaccine. Trial participants were enrolled into age subgroups of 18-55, 56-69 and 70-plus years, which contained roughly 140, 27 and 60 TCR-sequenced participants, respectively. The full study reports these points: Reportedly, almost half of the unique spike-specific TCRs recognized epitopes lying outside the regions that are mutated in the B.1.351 and B.1.1.7 variants. Conclusions about previously exposed vaccinees are limited because only six or seven AZD1222 recipients were SARS-CoV-2 seropositive at baseline. In the small 56-69-year group, the increase in depth fell short of significance, most likely because of low power. Because no day 14 peak-response samples were available, repertoires were characterized only after the peak T cell response. After two AZD1222 doses, spike-specific TCR breadth and depth were significantly higher than at day 0 and than in MenACWY recipients. The vaccine-associated CD4 TCRs covered the entire spike protein, and the dominant responses fell in regions 160-218 and 743-854. Most participants were white British and females outnumbered males, and the authors suggested that clonal diversity may have been underestimated.

A word on this clone: Its target antigen remains unknown. Within one base of it there is no much larger clone, and no base qualities were kept.

The time point label on this specimen signifies: about 28 days (+/-7) after the second vaccine dose. AZD1222 recipients whose second dose came at about 4 weeks and those whose second dose came at about 12 weeks were combined into one group, since spike-specific TCR depth and breadth did not differ between the two schedules. Vaccinee samples were obtained from the UK trials COV001 and COV002, which included a single-blind randomized controlled phase 2/3 trial of AZD1222 (ChAdOx1 nCoV-19) in healthy adults. Trial participant PBMC samples were collected at day 0 and day 28 after the second dose for TCRbeta chain sequencing. The CDR3 regions of human TCRbeta chains were analyzed by immunosequencing. The authors processed their data as follows. Repertoire TCRs were matched against a reference library of SARS-CoV-2-specific TCRs generated with the MIRA antigen-specificity platform. Breadth was defined as the fraction of unique TCRs that were SARS-CoV-2-associated. Depth was defined as the fraction of total T cells that were SARS-CoV-2-associated. Using the MIRA data, every spike-specific TCR was mapped to the spike region that the TCR reacted to and assigned to either a CD4 or a CD8 class. Log10-transformed breadth and depth values were compared by one-way ANOVA with Sidak's multiple comparisons tests. TCRdb's version of the immuneACCESS table is confined to in-frame rearrangements and falls short of the full clone set. An unresolved V gene accounts for under half of the shortfall where checked; the remainder is of unknown origin. The D gene and trimming were derived from the DNA, and the V and J assignments and clone size from that table. The sample contains over 150,000 clones, 85% to 95% of them found a single time. Roughly 0.99% of the sample goes to the ten largest clones.

The sequencing used peripheral blood, collected 28 days after the second AZD1222 dose. The receptor was derived from an adult who received the AZD1222 COVID-19 vaccine.

Here is the DNA: TGTGCCAGCAGCAAAGAGTGCGGCGCCCGTCGGGAGGGGATGGAGACCCAGTACTTC. This codes for CASSKECGARREGMETQYF. Recombination linked TRBV21-1 to TRBJ2-5; the D segment call TRBD2 is taken from the table without a DNA check. TRBV21-1 corresponds to a pseudogene. The cysteine opens and the phenylalanine closes a CDR3 of 19 amino acids. Only the CDR3 part of the read is kept: 57 bases, read in frame from the first base.